The 29 T cell receptor beta chains below were found in one sample sequenced in a study of blood T cell repertoires in COVID-19. Data came from immunoSEQ multiplex PCR; TCRdb stores just in-frame clones and leaves some out. The sample consists of around 250,000 clones, roughly 86% of them appearing once. The source material was peripheral blood. Receptors were obtained from a man between 18 and 29 years old with active or convalescent COVID-19.

This clone was observed a single time. The chain uses TRBV5-6 and TRBJ2-4; 9 bases match TRBD1. CDR1 and CDR2 (germline): SGHDT, YYEEEE. This CDR3 comprises 14 residues. V gave up 3 bases and J gave up 5 bases; unmatched junction bases: 3. CDR3 loop: CASSSGQGQNIQYF. For the CDR3, the DNA is TGTGCCAGCAGCTCGGGACAGGGACAAAACATTCAGTACTTC.

The rearrangement uses TRBV4-1 and TRBJ2-1, with 8 bases that match TRBD2. This CDR3 spans 17 amino acids. Per germline, CDR1 MGHRA and CDR2 YSYEKL. Trimming cost V 1 base and J 2 bases; bases outside gene matches: 7. CDR3 nucleotides: TGCGCCAGCAGCCAAGGGGCCCCAGCGGGGGCCTACAATGAGCAGTTCTTC. It codes for CASSQGAPAGAYNEQFF.

The chain links TRBV9 to TRBJ2-5; TRBD2 might be the D (6 bases). Trimming took 4 bases from V and 9 from J, leaving 16 bases between them. Germline V gene data show CDR1 as SGDLS and CDR2 as YYNGEE. The CDR3 contains 13 residues. The chain's CDR3 is CASSPSDKRAQYF. CDR3 nucleotide sequence: TGTGCCAGCAGCCCATCAGATAAGCGGGCCCAGTACTTC.

The rearrangement joins TRBV14 to TRBJ1-4; 8 bases map to TRBD1. The CDR3 is 20 amino acids. The germline gives CDR1 SGHDN, CDR2 FVKESK. The J segment lost 0 bases and the V segment lost 1 base, leaving 13 bases of the junction unmatched. CDR3 region: CASSQGRTGSPVTTNEKLFF. The CDR3 coding sequence is TGTGCCAGCAGCCAAGGGAGGACAGGGTCCCCAGTTACAACTAATGAAAAACTGTTTTTT.

This chain uses TRBV15 with TRBJ2-1; 9 nucleotides match TRBD2. The CDR3 is 22 amino acids. Looked up from germline, CDR1 is LNHNV and CDR2 is YYDKDF (reference sequence). Germline trimming cut 2 bases from V and 0 bases from J; bases unmatched to any gene: 20. CDR3 amino acids: CATSRLEAGTSKAFGSYNEQFF. In DNA, the CDR3 is TGTGCCACCAGCAGATTGGAAGCCGGGACTAGCAAAGCTTTCGGCTCCTACAATGAGCAGTTCTTC.

This sequence joins TRBV7-3 and TRBJ1-6; TRBD1 matches 9 bases. The germline V gene has CDR1 SGHTA and CDR2 FQGTGA. The CDR3 runs to 14 residues. V lost 5 bases and J lost 6; bases outside the gene matches: 2. The CDR3 DNA follows: TGTGCCAGCAGCCAGGGACAGGGTAATTCACCCCTCCACTTT. This translates into CASSQGQGNSPLHF.

This clone was detected once. The chain carries TRBV30 and TRBJ1-1; D might be TRBD1 (6 bases). The germline V gene has CDR1 GTSNPN and CDR2 SVGIG (reference sequence). The CDR3 contains 12 residues. The germline V and J ends were trimmed by 2 bases and 11 bases, with 15 bases remaining between them. The CDR3 region has the DNA TGTGCCTGGAGTTCGCGGGGGCGTACGGCTTTCTTT. The encoded protein is CAWSSRGRTAFF.

J is TRBJ2-2 and V is TRBV13; the D gene is possibly TRBD1 (6 bases). The CDR3 has 15 residues. V dropped 2 bases and J dropped 4 bases, with 11 bases sitting between them. Germline V CDR1 and CDR2: PRHDT, FYEKMQ (reference sequence). The DNA of the CDR3 is TGTGCCAGCAGCTTACCTACAGGGAGCACCGGGGAGCTGTTTTTT. It yields the protein CASSLPTGSTGELFF.

The chain employs TRBV24-1 and TRBJ2-3; TRBD1 matches at 9 bases. Germline values: CDR1 KGHDR, CDR2 SFDVKD. The CDR3 is made up of 15 amino acids. Losses at the gene ends were 2 bases for V and 3 bases for J; bases not matched to a gene: 2. This CDR3 is CATSDSGQGTDTQYF. For the CDR3, the DNA is TGTGCCACCAGTGATTCGGGACAGGGAACAGATACGCAGTATTTT.

The genes are TRBV2 and TRBJ1-1, with D unresolved. CDR3 length: 11 amino acids. Between the trimmed V and J ends, which lost 5 bases and 2 bases, there was a span of 3 bases. Germline CDR1 and CDR2: SNHLY and FYNNEI. The CDR3 region is CASSLNTEAFF. The CDR3 DNA reads TGTGCCAGCAGTCTCAACACTGAAGCTTTCTTT.

In this sample, this clone turned up a few times. This rearrangement joins TRBV10-2 to TRBJ2-1, with 7 bases that match TRBD1. The CDR3 spans 13 residues. With 5 bases clipped from V and 10 bases from J, the junction kept 8 bases outside the gene matches. The V gene's germline CDR1 is WSHSY and CDR2 SAAADI. The CDR3 nucleotides read TGCGCCAGCAGTTTGCGACAGGGCCGAGAGCAGTTCTTC. Its protein is CASSLRQGREQFF.

This clone has only a few counts. This chain links TRBV2 with TRBJ1-1; D is ambiguous. Per the germline V gene, CDR1 is SNHLY and CDR2 is FYNNEI. Trimming removed 6 bases at V and 0 bases at J, with 8 bases between. CDR3 length: 13 residues. CDR3 residues: CASRTIMNTEAFF. CDR3 bases: TGTGCCAGCAGGACAATAATGAACACTGAAGCTTTCTTT. Using reference TRBV2 and TRBJ1-1 for the parts outside the CDR3, the full variable domain is EPEVTQTPSHQVTQMGQEVILRCVPISNHLYFYWYRQILGQKVEFLVSFYNNEISEKSEIFDDQFSVERPDGSNFTLKIRSTKLEDSAMYFCASRTIMNTEAFFGQGTRLTVV.

The chain employs TRBV3-1 (or the pseudogene TRBV3-2) and TRBJ2-3; D may be TRBD2 (6 bases). V dropped 4 bases and J dropped 1 base, with 12 bases sitting between them. Looked up from germline, CDR1 is LGHDT and CDR2 is YNNKEL (reference sequence). This CDR3 is 15 amino acids long. In nucleotides, the CDR3 is TGTGCCAGCAGCCCAATTGGAGGGGGCACAGATACGCAGTATTTT. Encoded protein: CASSPIGGGTDTQYF.

This chain links TRBV11-2 with TRBJ2-3; D may be TRBD1 (6 bases). Trimming left V 4 bases short and J 5 bases short, with 10 bases between. The germline V gene encodes CDR1 SGHAT and CDR2 FQNNGV. The CDR3 spans 13 residues. The CDR3 loop is CASSYSGVDTQYF. CDR3 bases: TGTGCCAGCAGCTATTCAGGGGTAGATACGCAGTATTTT. Looking up the rest from reference TRBV11-2 and TRBJ2-3 gives the full variable domain: EAGVAQSPRYKIIEKRQSVAFWCNPISGHATLYWYQQILGQGPKLLIQFQNNGVVDDSQLPKDRFSAERLKGVDSTLKIQPAKLEDSAVYLCASSYSGVDTQYFGPGTRLTVL.

DNA for the CDR3: TGTGCCAGCAGTACGACAGGTGCTTATGGCTACACCTTC. It yields the protein CASSTTGAYGYTF. The genes are TRBV6-5 and TRBJ1-2, with a tentative D call TRBD1 (6 bases). The ends were cut back, 5 bases at V and 5 bases at J, with 12 bases in the middle. From germline, CDR1 is MNHEY and CDR2 SVGAGI. CDR3 length equals 13 residues.

This chain joins TRBV11-3 and TRBJ1-6; 8 positions match TRBD1. The germline CDR1 and CDR2 sequences are SGHNT and YENEEA. Losses at the gene ends were 2 bases for V and 3 bases for J; bases not matched to a gene: 3. The CDR3 has 16 amino acids. CDR3 coding DNA: TGTGCCAGCAGCTTACGCGGGACAGGCTATAATTCACCCCTCCACTTT. Translation: CASSLRGTGYNSPLHF.

The chain recombines TRBV6-6 with TRBJ1-5; no firm D call. V lost 5 bases and J 5 bases, leaving 10 bases between the germline ends. The CDR3 length is 13 residues. Germline V gives CDR1 MNHNY, CDR2 SVGAGI (reference sequence). CDR3 protein: CASSIKRDQPQHF. The CDR3 DNA reads as TGTGCCAGCAGTATCAAGCGGGATCAGCCCCAGCATTTT.

The J gene is TRBJ1-3, the V gene TRBV9; 7 nucleotides match TRBD1. The V gene end was trimmed by 2 bases and the J gene end by 3 bases; junction bases not matched to a gene: 11. The germline V gene encodes CDR1 SGDLS and CDR2 YYNGEE. This CDR3 region has 17 residues. The DNA for the CDR3 is TGTGCCAGCAGCGTGGAATTAACAGGGGAGAATGGAAACACCATATATTTT. Its translation is CASSVELTGENGNTIYF.

This clone was found once. The chain has TRBV19 and TRBJ1-1; a possible D gene is TRBD1 (5 bases). Trimming left V 0 bases short and J 5 bases short, with 16 bases between. In germline, CDR1 is LNHDA, CDR2 SQIVND (reference sequence). The CDR3 has 16 residues. Written as DNA, the CDR3 is TGTGCCAGTAGTATAGATTCCACAACCTCAGGGACTGAAGCTTTCTTT. It translates to CASSIDSTTSGTEAFF.

The rearrangement links TRBV9 to TRBJ1-2; 9 bases are shared with TRBD1. There are 15 residues in the CDR3. CDR1 and CDR2 (germline): SGDLS, YYNGEE. V shed 0 bases, J shed 5 bases, and the junction held 5 bases outside the gene matches. The DNA of the CDR3 is TGTGCCAGCAGCGTAGAGACAGGGGGAGTGTATGGCTACACCTTC. Its translation is CASSVETGGVYGYTF.

V and J are TRBV6-5 and TRBJ2-7, with a possible D match to TRBD1 (6 bases). Trimming cost V 0 bases and J 9 bases, with 12 bases left between them. Germline assignment: CDR1 MNHEY and CDR2 SVGAGI. The CDR3 extends over 13 amino acids. Here the CDR3 DNA reads TGTGCCAGCAGTTACTCTCGGGCACAGGGGCAGTACTTC. This gives the protein CASSYSRAQGQYF.

This chain uses TRBV30 with TRBJ1-4; perhaps TRBD1 as D (5 bases). Deletions cut 2 bases from V and 7 bases from J, with 14 bases between. This CDR3 has 14 residues. Germline loops: CDR1 GTSNPN, CDR2 SVGIG (reference sequence). The CDR3 DNA reads TGTGCCTGGAGTCCGGGGGGGAGTGGTGAAAAACTGTTTTTT. It is translated as CAWSPGGSGEKLFF.

Here the CDR3 DNA reads TGTGCCAGCAGCCAAGTGCCCGGGGGTGGCTATGGCTACACCTTC. Translated: CASSQVPGGGYGYTF. The chain joins TRBV3-1 (or the pseudogene TRBV3-2) to TRBJ1-2; D is possibly TRBD1 (5 bases). Germline V CDR1 and CDR2: LGHDT, YNNKEL (reference sequence). This CDR3 has 15 residues. The V end lost 1 base, the J end lost 4 bases, and 13 bases lay between the germline ends.

The J gene is TRBJ1-3, the V gene TRBV19; unclear D gene. V was pared by 8 bases and J by 3 bases, with 17 bases between. The CDR3 extends over 15 amino acids. In germline, CDR1 is LNHDA, CDR2 SQIVND (reference sequence). The CDR3 bases are TGTGCCAGTCGGCTAGAATTCCTAGGTGGAAACACCATATATTTT. Translation gives CASRLEFLGGNTIYF.

For the CDR3, the DNA is TGTGCCTGGATTCCCAGGGGGCTAAGTGGCTACACCTTC. This sequence encodes CAWIPRGLSGYTF. The J gene is TRBJ1-2, the V gene TRBV30, with TRBD1 matching over 8 bases. Germline V gives CDR1 GTSNPN, CDR2 SVGIG (reference sequence). This CDR3 is built from 13 residues. The V segment lost 4 bases and the J segment 7 bases; nucleotides outside the gene matches: 8.

The CDR3 region has the DNA TGTGCCACTGGCCCGGCGGGGGGCTACACCGGGGAGCTGTTTTTT. Its translation: CATGPAGGYTGELFF. This chain links TRBV24-1 with TRBJ2-2; 8 bases align to TRBD2. Germline CDR1 KGHDR, CDR2 SFDVKD. This CDR3 spans 15 amino acids. Unmatched junction bases numbered 9, after V lost 10 bases and J lost 3 bases.

The chain combines TRBV11-2 with TRBJ2-7, with 11 bases fitting TRBD2. After removal of 5 bases from V and 5 bases from J, the junction contained 8 bases not matched to a gene. Germline V lookup: CDR1 SGHAT, CDR2 FQNNGV. The CDR3 is 15 amino acids. For the CDR3, the DNA is TGTGCCAGCAGCATTACTAGCGGGAGTTACCACGAGCAGTACTTC. It specifies CASSITSGSYHEQYF.

This clone was seen a single time. The chain carries TRBV2 and TRBJ2-3; 7 nucleotides match TRBD1. Germline lookup yields CDR1 SNHLY and CDR2 FYNNEI. This CDR3 is 15 amino acids long. V shed 4 bases and J 4 bases; nucleotides not matched to a gene: 8. The CDR3 nucleotides are TGTGCCAGCAGTGCTCGACAGGGTGGTTCAGATACGCAGTATTTT. Translated: CASSARQGGSDTQYF.

The chain recombines TRBV6-1 with TRBJ2-5, with 8 nucleotides matching TRBD2. V was clipped by 6 bases and J by 4 bases; unmatched bases: 10. The CDR3 loop spans 15 amino acids. The germline V gene has CDR1 MNHNS and CDR2 SASEGT. Here the CDR3 DNA reads TGTGCCAGCAGACTAACGGGGGGGCATGTAGAGACCCAGTACTTC. It specifies CASRLTGGHVETQYF.